The 16 T cell receptor beta chains in this list originate from one sample, sequenced in a study of identical twins. One entry per CDR3 protein results from TCRdb running MiXCR on the 5' RACE reads. The top ten hold about 1.5% of the sample, which has about 810,000 distinct CDR3 sequences, about 12% seen once. These data are also associated with another study on yellow fever vaccine responses in identical twins.

The material sequenced was PBMCs. Receptors originate from a woman aged 18-30 years in good health.

V and J are TRBV15 and TRBJ2-3; D not resolved. This CDR3 region has 12 residues. Trimming pared 6 bases from V and 2 bases from J, leaving 6 bases between. CDR1 and CDR2 from the germline V gene are LNHNV and YYDKDF (reference sequence). The CDR3 loop is CATRRTTDTQYF. DNA for the CDR3: TGTGCCACCAGGAGGACCACAGATACGCAGTATTTT.

This chain joins TRBV2 and TRBJ2-7; 8 nucleotides agree with TRBD2. J gave up 2 bases and V 8 bases, and 2 bases lay outside the gene matches. This CDR3 comprises 12 residues. CDR1 and CDR2 (germline): SNHLY, FYNNEI. In DNA, the CDR3 is TGTGCCAGCGGGACTAGTCCCTACGAGCAGTACTTC. This gives the protein CASGTSPYEQYF.

This clonotype was seen a handful of times. The J gene is TRBJ2-5, the V gene TRBV6-5; 9 bases map to TRBD2. From germline, CDR1 is MNHEY and CDR2 SVGAGI. Trimming at V came to 2 bases and at J to 5 bases, leaving 12 bases not matched to a gene. This CDR3 region has 17 residues. As DNA, the CDR3 is TGTGCCAGCAGTTACGTCCCCCTAGCGGGGTCTGGGGAGACCCAGTACTTC. As protein: CASSYVPLAGSGETQYF.

This clonotype was counted between two and nine times. The rearrangement links TRBV28 to TRBJ2-5; D may be TRBD1 or TRBD2 (5 bases each). Trimming stripped 5 bases from V and 3 bases from J, with 10 bases between. This CDR3 has 13 residues. In germline, CDR1 is MDHEN, CDR2 SYDVKM. Written as DNA, the CDR3 is TGTGCCAGCAGTGGGGACGAAGAAGAGACCCAGTACTTC. Its protein is CASSGDEEETQYF.

The table lists this clonotype with a few counts. The CDR3 reads CSVEVGVSGNTIYF. CDR3 nucleotides: TGCAGCGTTGAAGTAGGCGTCTCTGGAAACACCATATATTTT. The chain carries TRBV29-1 and TRBJ1-3; D uncertain. Trimming removed 1 base at V and 0 bases at J, with 7 bases between. The CDR3 spans 14 residues. Per the germline V gene, CDR1 is SQVTM and CDR2 is ANQGSEA. The whole variable domain, remainder taken from reference TRBV29-1 and TRBJ1-3, is SAVISQKPSRDICQRGTSLTIQCQVDSQVTMMFWYRQQPGQSLTLIATANQGSEATYESGFVIDKFPISRPNLTFSTLTVSNMSPEDSSIYLCSVEVGVSGNTIYFGEGSWLTVV.

The rearrangement uses TRBV10-3 and TRBJ2-1; D is perhaps TRBD1 (7 bases). Per germline, CDR1 ENHRY and CDR2 SYGVKD. V dropped 3 bases and J dropped 7 bases, with 22 bases sitting between them. CDR3 size: 17 residues. CDR3 residues: CAISDASGGFSGNEQFF. CDR3 in DNA: TGTGCCATCAGTGACGCGTCAGGGGGGTTTTCGGGTAATGAGCAGTTCTTC.

This clonotype was seen at least ten times. This chain joins TRBV29-1 and TRBJ1-3; 7 bases line up with TRBD1. The V segment lost 5 bases and the J segment 4 bases; nucleotides outside the gene matches: 5. There are 13 residues in the CDR3. Per the germline V gene, CDR1 is SQVTM and CDR2 is ANQGSEA. CDR3 protein: CSVRGTAGNTIYF. The CDR3 DNA reads as TGCAGCGTTCGCGGGACAGCCGGAAACACCATATATTTT. Filled out from reference TRBV29-1 and TRBJ1-3, the complete variable domain reads SAVISQKPSRDICQRGTSLTIQCQVDSQVTMMFWYRQQPGQSLTLIATANQGSEATYESGFVIDKFPISRPNLTFSTLTVSNMSPEDSSIYLCSVRGTAGNTIYFGEGSWLTVV.

This clonotype was counted only a few times. The J gene is TRBJ2-7, the V gene TRBV29-1; a weak D match, TRBD1 (6 bases). The germline gives CDR1 SQVTM, CDR2 ANQGSEA. V was cut by 4 bases and J by 7 bases, with 20 bases left in between. The CDR3 length is 14 residues. The CDR3 is CSVVLDRGSGEQYF. The CDR3 bases are TGCAGCGTTGTTCTGGACAGAGGCTCAGGGGAGCAGTACTTC.

A few counts support this clonotype. V is TRBV7-9 and J is TRBJ1-6; possible D gene TRBD1, 5 bases. The CDR3 length is 15 residues. Trimming shortened V by 10 bases and J by 7 bases, and 20 bases separated the two germline ends. From germline, CDR1 is SEHNR and CDR2 FQNEAQ (reference sequence). DNA of the CDR3: TGTGCCATACGCCAAGGGGCAGCCCAGAATTCACCCCTCCACTTT. As protein: CAIRQGAAQNSPLHF. The whole variable domain, remainder taken from reference TRBV7-9 and TRBJ1-6, is DTGVSQNPRHKITKRGQNVTFRCDPISEHNRLYWYRQTLGQGPEFLTYFQNEAQLEKSRLLSDRFSAERPKGSFSTLEIQRTEQGDSAMYLCAIRQGAAQNSPLHFGNGTRLTVT.

V and J are TRBV6-1 and TRBJ2-6, with D possibly TRBD2 on 5 matching bases. Germline lookup yields CDR1 MNHNS and CDR2 SASEGT. V lost 5 bases to trimming and J lost 3 bases, with 11 bases between them. The CDR3 has 15 amino acids. The CDR3 DNA is TGTGCCAGCAGTACCGGGATCCTTGGGGCCAACGTCCTGACTTTC. It codes for CASSTGILGANVLTF.

The table lists this clonotype with many counts. The gene calls are TRBV5-1 and TRBJ2-1; 10 positions match TRBD1. The CDR3 totals 16 residues. The V segment lost 3 bases and the J segment 8 bases; nucleotides outside the gene matches: 11. Germline V CDR1 and CDR2: SGHRS, YFSETQ. This chain's CDR3 is CASSSGWGQGRYEQFF. Here the CDR3 DNA reads TGCGCCAGCAGCTCTGGCTGGGGACAGGGGCGATATGAGCAGTTCTTC.

This clonotype was counted a few times. The chain combines TRBV18 with TRBJ2-5; 12 nucleotides agree with TRBD2. With 1 base clipped from V and 9 bases from J, the junction kept 6 bases outside the gene matches. The CDR3 is made up of 15 amino acids. CDR1 is KGHSH, CDR2 LQKENI, per germline. CDR3 DNA sequence: TGTGCCAGCTCACCACGGACTAGCGGGGTTGCGTCCCAGTACTTC. It encodes CASSPRTSGVASQYF.

The chain uses TRBV7-8 and TRBJ2-1; no reliable D call. CDR1 and CDR2 from the germline V gene are SGHVS and FQNEAQ. Trimming took off 2 bases at V and 0 bases at J, with 17 bases between the two ends. The CDR3 consists of 18 residues. In nucleotides, the CDR3 is TGTGCCAGCAGCTTATCCGCCCCGATGGGGATCTCCTACAATGAGCAGTTCTTC. The encoded protein is CASSLSAPMGISYNEQFF.

The chain uses TRBV3-1 and TRBJ2-1, with D possibly being TRBD2 (6 bases). Looked up from germline, CDR1 is LGHDT and CDR2 is YNNKEL (reference sequence). This CDR3 is built from 16 residues. Between the trimmed V and J ends, which lost 2 bases and 4 bases, there was a span of 15 bases. DNA of the CDR3: TGTGCCAGCAGCCAATTCGGGCAGGGACTTTACAATGAGCAGTTCTTC. It specifies CASSQFGQGLYNEQFF.

The V gene is TRBV7-9, the J gene TRBJ2-4, with a weak D call TRBD2 (5 bases). The CDR3 has 16 residues. V was pared by 5 bases and J by 0 bases, with 14 bases between. Germline CDR1 reads SEHNR; CDR2 reads FQNEAQ (reference sequence). The CDR3 DNA reads as TGTGCCAGCAGCCCTGGACGGGAAGTAGCCAAAAACATTCAGTACTTC. Translating gives CASSPGREVAKNIQYF.

This clonotype has a handful of counts. This chain joins TRBV9 and TRBJ2-2; D is unresolved. Germline-derived CDR1 and CDR2 are SGDLS and YYNGEE. The V and J ends lost 2 bases and 6 bases respectively, with 11 bases between them. The CDR3 spans 14 residues. CDR3 loop: CASSVKRESGELFF. The DNA for the CDR3 is TGTGCCAGCAGCGTTAAGCGTGAATCCGGGGAGCTGTTTTTT.